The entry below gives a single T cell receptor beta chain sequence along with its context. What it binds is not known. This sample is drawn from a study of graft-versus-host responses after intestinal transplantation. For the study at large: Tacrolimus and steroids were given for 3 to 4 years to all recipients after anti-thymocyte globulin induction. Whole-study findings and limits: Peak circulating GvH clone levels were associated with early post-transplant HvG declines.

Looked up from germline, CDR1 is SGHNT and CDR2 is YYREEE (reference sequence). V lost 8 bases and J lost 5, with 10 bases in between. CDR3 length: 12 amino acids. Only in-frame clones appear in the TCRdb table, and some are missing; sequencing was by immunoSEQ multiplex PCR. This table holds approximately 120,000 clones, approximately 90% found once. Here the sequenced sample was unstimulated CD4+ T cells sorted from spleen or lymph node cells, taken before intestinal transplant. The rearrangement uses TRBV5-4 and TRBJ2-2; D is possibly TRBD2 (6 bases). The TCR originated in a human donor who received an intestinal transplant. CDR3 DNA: TGTGCCAGTGGAGGGGTAACCGGGGAGCTGTTTTTT. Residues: CASGGVTGELFF. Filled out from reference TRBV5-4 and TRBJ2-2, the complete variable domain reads ETGVTQSPTHLIKTRGQQVTLRCSSQSGHNTVSWYQQALGQGPQFIFQYYREEENGRGNFPPRFSGLQFPNYSSELNVNALELDDSALYLCASGGVTGELFFGEGSRLTVL.